Listed below are T cell receptor beta chains from one sample, sequenced in a study of blood T cells in healthy people across ages. TCRdb used MiXCR to reprocess the 5' RACE reads, holding one entry per CDR3 protein. Altogether about 760,000 distinct CDR3 sequences are present, 25% being singletons, with the ten largest covering just under 9.5%. The sample was also linked to a second study, of T cells of mothers and their children.

Source material: blood. The receptors originated from a boy aged 10-17 years in good health. CDR3s include the opening cysteine and the closing phenylalanine or tryptophan. The D gene is left open where the match is weak. Clone size is stated in some rows and not others, as once, few, many or a class when expanded.

clone_size	v_call	d_call	j_call	cdr3_aa	cdr3_nt
many	TRBV7-9	TRBD2	TRBJ2-7	CASSSSSGEQYF	TGTGCCAGCAGCTCCTCTAGCGGCGAGCAGTACTTC
NA	TRBV12-3/TRBV12-4	NA	TRBJ1-2	CASSYGGLGYGYTF	TGTGCCAGCAGTTATGGGGGGCTCGGGTATGGCTACACCTTC
few	TRBV3-1	NA	TRBJ2-3	CASSPLSTGAPRRTQYF	TGTGCCAGCAGCCCCCTCTCGACCGGGGCTCCGCGCCGAACGCAGTATTTT
NA	TRBV6-6	NA	TRBJ1-5	CASSYMGQPQHF	TGTGCCAGCAGTTACATGGGTCAGCCCCAGCATTTT
NA	TRBV29-1	NA	TRBJ2-5	CSVRGSGETQYF	TGCAGCGTTAGGGGGAGTGGAGAGACCCAGTACTTC
NA	TRBV7-2	TRBD2	TRBJ2-5	CASSLKLAGGPDETQYF	TGTGCCAGCAGCTTAAAACTAGCGGGGGGGCCGGATGAGACCCAGTACTTC
once	TRBV20-1	NA	TRBJ2-1	CSARVGAPYNEQFF	TGCAGTGCTAGAGTAGGGGCCCCCTACAATGAGCAGTTCTTC
few	TRBV7-9	NA	TRBJ1-5	CASSLGPAQPQHF	TGTGCCAGCAGCTTAGGTCCAGCACAGCCCCAGCATTTT
few	TRBV14	NA	TRBJ2-5	CASSQDLGYQETQYF	TGTGCCAGCAGCCAAGATCTGGGGTACCAAGAGACCCAGTACTTC
NA	TRBV4-1	NA	TRBJ2-1	CASSQEGPHNEQFF	TGCGCCAGCAGCCAAGAAGGACCACACAATGAGCAGTTCTTC
few	TRBV7-3	NA	TRBJ2-1	CASSLRGPDNEQFF	TGTGCCAGCAGCTTACGAGGGCCCGACAATGAGCAGTTCTTC
NA	TRBV4-1	NA	TRBJ1-4	CASSQDTAYLNEKLFF	TGCGCCAGCAGCCAGGATACGGCCTACCTTAATGAAAAACTGTTTTTT
few	TRBV10-2	TRBD2	TRBJ2-7	CASSELAGGYEQYF	TGCGCCAGCAGTGAACTAGCGGGAGGCTACGAGCAGTACTTC
few	TRBV19	NA	TRBJ2-5	CASSQDIEETQYF	TGTGCCAGTAGTCAGGACATTGAAGAGACCCAGTACTTC
NA	TRBV29-1	TRBD2	TRBJ2-1	CSVEALRTSKYNEQFF	TGCAGCGTTGAAGCTTTACGGACTAGTAAATACAATGAGCAGTTCTTC
NA	TRBV6-6	TRBD1	TRBJ1-1	CASSPDRAHTEAFF	TGTGCCAGCAGTCCAGACAGGGCCCACACTGAAGCTTTCTTT
NA	TRBV15	NA	TRBJ2-2	CATSRGGLSGELFF	TGTGCCACCAGTAGGGGGGGCCTGAGCGGGGAGCTGTTTTTT
NA	TRBV5-1	NA	TRBJ2-5	CASQGVKETQYF	TGCGCCAGCCAGGGCGTAAAAGAGACCCAGTACTTC
many	TRBV25-1	TRBD2	TRBJ2-1	CASSPYHGPGGNEQFF	TGTGCCAGCAGTCCCTATCACGGGCCGGGGGGCAATGAGCAGTTCTTC
few	TRBV7-8	NA	TRBJ2-1	CASRPPIVPSYNEQFF	TGTGCCAGCAGGCCCCCGATAGTCCCCTCCTACAATGAGCAGTTCTTC
few	TRBV2	TRBD1	TRBJ2-2	CASKGQGIPGELFF	TGTGCCAGCAAGGGACAGGGGATACCCGGGGAGCTGTTTTTT
NA	TRBV7-9	TRBD2	TRBJ2-1	CASSPDPGLAGEQFF	TGTGCCAGCAGCCCAGACCCGGGACTAGCAGGGGAGCAGTTCTTC
few	TRBV14	NA	TRBJ2-5	CASSQDLPPGTQYF	TGTGCCAGCAGCCAAGATCTCCCTCCTGGGACCCAGTACTTC
few	TRBV20-1	TRBD1	TRBJ1-5	CSAELTGGHGNQPQHF	TGCAGTGCTGAACTAACAGGGGGCCACGGGAATCAGCCCCAGCATTTT
few	TRBV24-1	TRBD1	TRBJ2-1	CATSVGQGLEQFF	TGTGCCACCAGCGTAGGACAGGGGCTTGAGCAGTTCTTC
NA	TRBV7-9	TRBD1	TRBJ2-5	CASSPSTGGFFEETQYF	TGTGCCAGCAGCCCCTCGACAGGGGGCTTTTTCGAAGAGACCCAGTACTTC
NA	TRBV10-3	NA	TRBJ2-7	CAIMPTDSYEQYF	TGTGCCATCATGCCTACCGATTCCTACGAGCAGTACTTC
NA	TRBV20-1	TRBD2	TRBJ2-3	CSARPWGLAEFRTDTQYF	TGCAGTGCTCGTCCGTGGGGACTAGCGGAATTCAGGACAGATACGCAGTATTTT
few	TRBV7-8	TRBD2	TRBJ2-5	CASSSTSPIGFF	TGTGCCAGCAGCTCGACTAGCCCAATTGGGTTCTTC
NA	TRBV20-1	NA	TRBJ1-5	CSLGRGTNQPQHF	TGCAGTCTCGGTAGGGGAACCAATCAGCCCCAGCATTTT
few	TRBV12-3/TRBV12-4	NA	TRBJ2-7	CASSLSRVAEQYF	TGTGCCAGCAGTTTATCAAGGGTGGCCGAGCAGTACTTC
NA	TRBV6-5	TRBD2	TRBJ2-1	CASSPPLAGDENEQFF	TGTGCCAGCAGTCCCCCCCTAGCGGGAGATGAGAATGAGCAGTTCTTC
NA	TRBV7-2	TRBD2	TRBJ2-7	CASSSDHSGSEQYF	TGTGCCAGCAGCTCCGACCATAGCGGGAGTGAGCAGTACTTC
NA	TRBV7-9	NA	TRBJ2-5	CASSLQGFETQYF	TGTGCCAGCAGCTTACAAGGCTTCGAGACCCAGTACTTC
few	TRBV2	TRBD2	TRBJ2-3	CASSLLAGAKDTQYF	TGTGCCAGCAGTTTGCTAGCGGGAGCTAAAGATACGCAGTATTTT
NA	TRBV5-5	NA	TRBJ2-1	CASSTSRDPGVPSYNEQFF	TGTGCCAGCAGCACCTCCCGGGACCCGGGGGTCCCATCTTACAATGAGCAGTTCTTC
NA	TRBV7-9	NA	TRBJ2-5	CASQTGGETQYF	TGTGCCAGCCAAACCGGGGGAGAGACCCAGTACTTC
NA	TRBV27	TRBD1	TRBJ2-7	CASSFHTGGAEQYF	TGTGCCAGCAGTTTCCACACAGGGGGCGCCGAGCAGTACTTC
few	TRBV9	NA	TRBJ2-7	CASSVTPSSYEQYF	TGTGCCAGCAGCGTAACACCGAGCTCCTACGAGCAGTACTTC
few	TRBV5-4	NA	TRBJ2-5	CASSRQRPETQYF	TGTGCCAGCAGCCGACAGCGTCCGGAGACCCAGTACTTC
NA	TRBV4-2	NA	TRBJ2-7	CAGSRGTGVVAEQYF	TGTGCCGGCAGCCGAGGGACCGGGGTTGTCGCCGAGCAGTACTTC
many	TRBV12-3/TRBV12-4	NA	TRBJ1-2	CASSLARSLTPGYTF	TGTGCCAGCAGTTTAGCGAGGTCCCTGACTCCTGGCTACACCTTC
few	TRBV12-3/TRBV12-4	NA	TRBJ1-1	CASRGQENTEAFF	TGTGCCAGCAGAGGACAAGAGAACACTGAAGCTTTCTTT
NA	TRBV20-1	TRBD2	TRBJ2-1	CSASFGGVYNEQFF	TGCAGTGCTAGTTTCGGGGGGGTTTACAATGAGCAGTTCTTC
NA	TRBV7-2	NA	TRBJ2-7	CASSLVQRDEQYF	TGTGCCAGCAGCTTAGTCCAGCGGGACGAGCAGTACTTC
NA	TRBV20-1	TRBD2	TRBJ2-1	CSAKSGGHQFF	TGCAGTGCTAAGAGCGGGGGTCATCAGTTCTTC
NA	TRBV12-3/TRBV12-4	NA	TRBJ2-7	CASRPPITYEQYF	TGTGCCAGCAGGCCCCCTATTACCTACGAGCAGTACTTC
few	TRBV24-1	TRBD1	TRBJ2-3	CATSDSGGRTDTQYF	TGTGCCACCAGTGATTCAGGGGGTCGTACAGATACGCAGTATTTT
NA	TRBV7-2	NA	TRBJ1-4	CASSFGRDNEKLFF	TGTGCCAGCAGCTTCGGTAGGGATAATGAAAAACTGTTTTTT
NA	TRBV6-2/TRBV6-3	NA	TRBJ2-7	CASRGHRPDEQYF	TGTGCCAGCAGGGGACACCGGCCCGACGAGCAGTACTTC
few	TRBV7-3	NA	TRBJ1-1	CASSSGGQTEAFF	TGTGCCAGCAGCTCGGGTGGGCAGACTGAAGCTTTCTTT
NA	TRBV2	TRBD1	TRBJ2-3	CASSEALWGTGDTLVRWTQYF	TGTGCCAGCAGTGAAGCGCTTTGGGGGACAGGGGACACGTTGGTGAGGTGGACGCAGTATTTT
once	TRBV7-2	TRBD1	TRBJ2-4	CASSSPDRGDKNIQYF	TGTGCCAGCAGCTCCCCGGACAGGGGAGACAAAAACATTCAGTACTTC
NA	TRBV27	NA	TRBJ1-1	CATKSGGKNTEAFF	TGTGCCACCAAGTCGGGCGGTAAGAACACTGAAGCTTTCTTT
NA	TRBV6-1	NA	TRBJ2-2	CALQAAAANTGELFF	TGTGCCCTTCAAGCCGCGGCAGCGAACACCGGGGAGCTGTTTTTT